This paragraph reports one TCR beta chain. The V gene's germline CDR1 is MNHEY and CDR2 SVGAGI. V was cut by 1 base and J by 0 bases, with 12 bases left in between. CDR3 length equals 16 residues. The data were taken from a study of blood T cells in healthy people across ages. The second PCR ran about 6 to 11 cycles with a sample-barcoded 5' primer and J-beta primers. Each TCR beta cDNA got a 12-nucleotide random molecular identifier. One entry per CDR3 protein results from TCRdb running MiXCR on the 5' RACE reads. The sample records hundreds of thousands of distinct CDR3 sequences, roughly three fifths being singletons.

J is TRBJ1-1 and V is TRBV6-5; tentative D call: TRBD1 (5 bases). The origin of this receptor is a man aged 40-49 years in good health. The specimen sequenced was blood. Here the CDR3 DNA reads TGTGCCAGCAGTTACTTGACGACAGAAATGAACACTGAAGCTTTCTTT. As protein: CASSYLTTEMNTEAFF.